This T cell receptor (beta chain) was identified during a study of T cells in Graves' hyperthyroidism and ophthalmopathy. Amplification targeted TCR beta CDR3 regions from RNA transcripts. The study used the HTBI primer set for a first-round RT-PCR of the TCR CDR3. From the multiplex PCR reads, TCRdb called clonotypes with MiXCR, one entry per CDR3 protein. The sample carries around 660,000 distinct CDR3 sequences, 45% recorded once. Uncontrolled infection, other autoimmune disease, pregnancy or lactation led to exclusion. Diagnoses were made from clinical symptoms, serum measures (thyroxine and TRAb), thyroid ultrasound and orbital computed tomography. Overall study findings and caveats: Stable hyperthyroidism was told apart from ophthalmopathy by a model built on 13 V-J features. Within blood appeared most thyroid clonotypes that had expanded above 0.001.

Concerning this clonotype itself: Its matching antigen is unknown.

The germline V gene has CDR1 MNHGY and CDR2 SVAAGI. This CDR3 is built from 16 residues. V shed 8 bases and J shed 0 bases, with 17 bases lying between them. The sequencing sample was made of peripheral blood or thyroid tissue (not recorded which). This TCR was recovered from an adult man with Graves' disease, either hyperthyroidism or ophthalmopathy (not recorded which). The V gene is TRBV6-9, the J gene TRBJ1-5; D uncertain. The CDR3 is CASDLAGEGSNQPQHF. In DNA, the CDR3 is TGTGCCAGCGACCTCGCCGGGGAGGGTAGCAATCAGCCCCAGCATTTT.